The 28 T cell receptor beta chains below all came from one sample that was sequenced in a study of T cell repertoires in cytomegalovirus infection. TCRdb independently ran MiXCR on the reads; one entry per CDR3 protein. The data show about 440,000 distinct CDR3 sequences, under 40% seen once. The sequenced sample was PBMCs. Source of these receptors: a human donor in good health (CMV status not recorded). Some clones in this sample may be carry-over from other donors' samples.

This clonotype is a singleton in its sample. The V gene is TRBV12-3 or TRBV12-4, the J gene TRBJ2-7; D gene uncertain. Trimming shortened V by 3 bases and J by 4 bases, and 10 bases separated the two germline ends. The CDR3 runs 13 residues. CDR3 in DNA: TGTGCCAGCAGTTTTGGGCTTAAGTACGAGCAGTACTTC. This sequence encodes CASSFGLKYEQYF.

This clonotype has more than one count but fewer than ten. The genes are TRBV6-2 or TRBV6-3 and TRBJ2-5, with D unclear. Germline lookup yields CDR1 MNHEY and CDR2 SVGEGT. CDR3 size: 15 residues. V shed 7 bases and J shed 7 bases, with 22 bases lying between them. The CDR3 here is CASMRELGQDGTQYF. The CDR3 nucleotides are TGTGCCAGCATGCGTGAGTTAGGGCAAGACGGGACCCAGTACTTC.

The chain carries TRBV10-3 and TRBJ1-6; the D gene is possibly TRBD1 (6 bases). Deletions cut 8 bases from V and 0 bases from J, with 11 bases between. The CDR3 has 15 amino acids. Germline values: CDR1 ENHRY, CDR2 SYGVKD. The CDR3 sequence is CAIRGGSSYNSPLHF. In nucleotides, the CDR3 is TGTGCCATCCGAGGGGGAAGCTCCTATAATTCACCCCTCCACTTT.

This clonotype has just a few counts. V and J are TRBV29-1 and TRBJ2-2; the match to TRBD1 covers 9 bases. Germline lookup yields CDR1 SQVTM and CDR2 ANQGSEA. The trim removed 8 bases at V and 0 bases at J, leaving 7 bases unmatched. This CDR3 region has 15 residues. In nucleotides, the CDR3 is TGCAGCTTTCCCGGACAGGGGTCGAACACCGGGGAGCTGTTTTTT. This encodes CSFPGQGSNTGELFF.

The CDR3 sequence is CSASPGQGAYTYEQYF. The DNA for the CDR3 is TGCAGTGCTAGTCCGGGACAGGGGGCCTACACCTACGAGCAGTACTTC. V usage is TRBV20-1 and J usage is TRBJ2-7; TRBD1 matches at 12 bases. J gave up 2 bases and V 3 bases, and 8 bases lay outside the gene matches. Germline-derived CDR1 and CDR2 are DFQATT and SNEGSKA (reference sequence). The CDR3 sequence is 16 residues long.

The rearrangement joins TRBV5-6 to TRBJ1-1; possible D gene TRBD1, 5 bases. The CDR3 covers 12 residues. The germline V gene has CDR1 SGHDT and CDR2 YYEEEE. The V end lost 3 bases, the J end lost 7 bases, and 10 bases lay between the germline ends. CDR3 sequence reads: CASSWGDSEAFF. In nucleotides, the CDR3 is TGTGCCAGCAGCTGGGGTGACAGTGAAGCTTTCTTT.

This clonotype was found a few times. DNA for the CDR3: TGTGCCAGCAGCCTACAGGGACTAGCGGGGGGGCATGAGCAGTTCTTC. Its translation: CASSLQGLAGGHEQFF. V usage is TRBV5-6 and J usage is TRBJ2-1; 16 bases agree with TRBD2. CDR3 length: 16 residues. V shed 4 bases, J shed 8 bases, and the junction held 6 bases outside the gene matches. CDR1 is SGHDT and CDR2 is YYEEEE in the germline V gene.

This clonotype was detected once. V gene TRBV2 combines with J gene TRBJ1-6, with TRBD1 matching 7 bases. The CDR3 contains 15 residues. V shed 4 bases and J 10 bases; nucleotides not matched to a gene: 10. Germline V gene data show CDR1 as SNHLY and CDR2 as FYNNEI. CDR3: CASSGGRGSYSPLHF. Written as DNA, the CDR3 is TGTGCCAGCAGTGGGGGCAGGGGGTCATACTCACCCCTCCACTTT.

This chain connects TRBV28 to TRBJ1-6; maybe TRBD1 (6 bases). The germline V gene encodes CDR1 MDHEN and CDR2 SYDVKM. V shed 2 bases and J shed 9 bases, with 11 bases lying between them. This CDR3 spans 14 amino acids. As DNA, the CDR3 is TGTGCCAGCAGTTTAACAGGGATCAGTTCACCCCTCCACTTT. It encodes CASSLTGISSPLHF.

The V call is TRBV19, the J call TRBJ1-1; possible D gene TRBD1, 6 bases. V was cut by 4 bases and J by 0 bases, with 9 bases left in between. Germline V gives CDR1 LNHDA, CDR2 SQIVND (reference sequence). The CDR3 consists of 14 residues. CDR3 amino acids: CASSNGQMNTEAFF. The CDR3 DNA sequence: TGTGCCAGTAGTAACGGACAGATGAACACTGAAGCTTTCTTT.

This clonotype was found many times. In DNA form, the CDR3 reads TGTGCCAGCAGTTTATCGGGGTCCCACTACAATGAGCAGTTCTTC. Translated: CASSLSGSHYNEQFF. This chain connects TRBV12-3 or TRBV12-4 to TRBJ2-1; perhaps TRBD2 as D (5 bases). The V gene lost 2 bases and the J gene lost 3 bases, with 11 bases spanning the gap. The CDR3 sequence is 15 residues long.

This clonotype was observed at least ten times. The CDR3 nucleotides are TGCGCCAGCAGCCAAGAAGGACAGGCCACCTACAATGAGCAGTTCTTC. This sequence encodes CASSQEGQATYNEQFF. The chain carries TRBV4-1 and TRBJ2-1; 7 bases match TRBD1. Germline values: CDR1 MGHRA, CDR2 YSYEKL. This CDR3 has 16 amino acids. Unmatched junction bases numbered 4, after V lost 0 bases and J lost 2 bases.

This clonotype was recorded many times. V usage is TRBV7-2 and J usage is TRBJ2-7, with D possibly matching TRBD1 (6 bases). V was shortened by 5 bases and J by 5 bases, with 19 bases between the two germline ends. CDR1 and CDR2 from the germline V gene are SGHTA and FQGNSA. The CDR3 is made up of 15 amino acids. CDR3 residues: CASSPYPRGINEQYF. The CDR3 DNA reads TGTGCCAGCAGCCCATACCCCAGGGGCATAAACGAGCAGTACTTC. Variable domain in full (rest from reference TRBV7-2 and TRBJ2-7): GAGVSQSPSNKVTEKGKDVELRCDPISGHTALYWYRQSLGQGLEFLIYFQGNSAPDKSGLPSDRFSAERTGGSVSTLTIQRTQQEDSAVYLCASSPYPRGINEQYFGPGTRLTVT.

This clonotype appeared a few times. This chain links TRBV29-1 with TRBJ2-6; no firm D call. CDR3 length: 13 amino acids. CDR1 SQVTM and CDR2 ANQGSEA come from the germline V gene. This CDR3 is CSASVSGANVLTF. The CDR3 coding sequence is TGCAGTGCGTCCGTCTCTGGGGCCAACGTCCTGACTTTC.

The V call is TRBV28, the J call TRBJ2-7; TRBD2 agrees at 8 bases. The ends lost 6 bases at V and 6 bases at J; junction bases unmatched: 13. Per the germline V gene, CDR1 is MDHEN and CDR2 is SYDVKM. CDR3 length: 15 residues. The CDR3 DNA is TGTGCCAGCAGCGATGGTAGTGCGGGGGGTAGCGAGCAGTACTTC. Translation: CASSDGSAGGSEQYF.

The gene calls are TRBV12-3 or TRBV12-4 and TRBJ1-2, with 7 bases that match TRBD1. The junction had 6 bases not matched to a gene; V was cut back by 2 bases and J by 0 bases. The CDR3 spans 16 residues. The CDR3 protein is CASSLTGQGANYGYTF. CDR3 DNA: TGTGCCAGCAGTTTAACGGGGCAGGGGGCTAACTATGGCTACACCTTC.

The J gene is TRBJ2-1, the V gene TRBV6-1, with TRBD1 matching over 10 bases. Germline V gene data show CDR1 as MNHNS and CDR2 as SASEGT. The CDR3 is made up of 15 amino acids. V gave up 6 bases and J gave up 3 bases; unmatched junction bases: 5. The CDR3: CASSYGTGVYNEQFF. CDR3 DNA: TGTGCCAGCAGCTACGGGACAGGGGTCTACAATGAGCAGTTCTTC.

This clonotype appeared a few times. The CDR3 loop reads CASSHDRFYGYTF. The CDR3 DNA reads TGTGCCAGCAGTCACGACAGGTTCTATGGCTACACCTTC. The V gene is TRBV28, the J gene TRBJ1-2; a weak D match, TRBD1 (6 bases). Trimming shortened V by 5 bases and J by 4 bases, and 11 bases separated the two germline ends. This CDR3 spans 13 amino acids. The germline gives CDR1 MDHEN, CDR2 SYDVKM.

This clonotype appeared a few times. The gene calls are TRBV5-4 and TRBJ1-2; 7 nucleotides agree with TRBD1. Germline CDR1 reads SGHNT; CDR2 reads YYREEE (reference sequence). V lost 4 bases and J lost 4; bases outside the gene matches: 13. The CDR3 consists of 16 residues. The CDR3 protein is CASSGYTGTATYGYTF. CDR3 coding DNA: TGTGCCAGCAGCGGGTACACCGGGACAGCGACCTATGGCTACACCTTC.

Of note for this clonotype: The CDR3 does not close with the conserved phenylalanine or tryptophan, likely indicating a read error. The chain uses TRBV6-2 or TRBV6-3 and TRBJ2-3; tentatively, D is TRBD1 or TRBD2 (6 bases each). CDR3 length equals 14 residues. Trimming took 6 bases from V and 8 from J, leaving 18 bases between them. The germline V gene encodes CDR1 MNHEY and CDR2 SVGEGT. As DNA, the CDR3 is TGTGCCAGCAGCTCACTCGAGGGGGGCGGTACGCAGTATTGT. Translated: CASSSLEGGGTQYC.

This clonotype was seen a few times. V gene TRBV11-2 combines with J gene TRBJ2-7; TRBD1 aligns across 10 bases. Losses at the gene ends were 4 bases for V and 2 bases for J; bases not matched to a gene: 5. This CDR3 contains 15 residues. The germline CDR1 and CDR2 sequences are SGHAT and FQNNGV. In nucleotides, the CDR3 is TGTGCCAGCAGCTCCCGACAGGGGGCCACCTACGAGCAGTACTTC. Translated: CASSSRQGATYEQYF. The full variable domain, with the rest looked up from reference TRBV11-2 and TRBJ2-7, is EAGVAQSPRYKIIEKRQSVAFWCNPISGHATLYWYQQILGQGPKLLIQFQNNGVVDDSQLPKDRFSAERLKGVDSTLKIQPAKLEDSAVYLCASSSRQGATYEQYFGPGTRLTVT.

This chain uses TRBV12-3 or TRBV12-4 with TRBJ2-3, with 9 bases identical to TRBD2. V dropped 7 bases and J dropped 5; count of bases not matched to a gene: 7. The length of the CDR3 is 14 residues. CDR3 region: CASNIAGAGDTQYF. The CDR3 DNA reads TGTGCCAGCAATATAGCGGGGGCAGGAGATACGCAGTATTTT.

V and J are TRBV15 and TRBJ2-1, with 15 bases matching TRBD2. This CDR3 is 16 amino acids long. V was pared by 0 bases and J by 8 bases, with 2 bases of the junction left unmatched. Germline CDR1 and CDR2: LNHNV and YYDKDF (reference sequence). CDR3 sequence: CATSREGTSGGHEQFF. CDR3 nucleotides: TGTGCCACCAGCAGAGAGGGGACTAGCGGGGGGCATGAGCAGTTCTTC.

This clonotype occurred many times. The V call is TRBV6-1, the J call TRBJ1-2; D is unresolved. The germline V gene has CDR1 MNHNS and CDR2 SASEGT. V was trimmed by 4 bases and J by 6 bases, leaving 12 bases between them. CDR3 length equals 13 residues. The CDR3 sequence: CASSAVLVDGYTF. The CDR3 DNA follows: TGTGCCAGCAGTGCGGTACTGGTCGATGGCTACACCTTC.

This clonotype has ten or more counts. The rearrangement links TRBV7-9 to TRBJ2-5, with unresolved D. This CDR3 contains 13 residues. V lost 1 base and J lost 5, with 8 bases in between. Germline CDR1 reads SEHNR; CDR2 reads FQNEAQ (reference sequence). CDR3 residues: CASSLGASETQYF. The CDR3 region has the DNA TGTGCCAGCAGCTTAGGGGCTTCGGAGACCCAGTACTTC.

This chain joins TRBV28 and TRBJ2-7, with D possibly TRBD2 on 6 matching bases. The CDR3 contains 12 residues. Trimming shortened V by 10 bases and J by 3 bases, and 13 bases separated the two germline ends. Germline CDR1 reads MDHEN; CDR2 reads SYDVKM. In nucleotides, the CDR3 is TGTGCCACCCTGGGCGGGAACTACGAGCAGTACTTC. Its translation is CATLGGNYEQYF.

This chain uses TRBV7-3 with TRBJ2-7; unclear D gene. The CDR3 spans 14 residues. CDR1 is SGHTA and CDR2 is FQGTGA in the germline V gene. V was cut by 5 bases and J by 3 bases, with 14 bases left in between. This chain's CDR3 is CASSPTPGHYEQYF. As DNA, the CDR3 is TGTGCCAGCAGCCCCACCCCAGGTCACTACGAGCAGTACTTC.

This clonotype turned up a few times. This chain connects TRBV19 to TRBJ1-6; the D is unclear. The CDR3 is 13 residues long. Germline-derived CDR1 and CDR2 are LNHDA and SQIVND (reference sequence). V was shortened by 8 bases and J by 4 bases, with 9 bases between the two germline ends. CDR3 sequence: CASSQTYNSPLHF. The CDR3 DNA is TGTGCCAGTTCTCAGACTTATAATTCACCCCTCCACTTT.